The 20 T cell receptor beta chains given below trace back to one sample, sequenced in a study of T-cell reconstitution after alpha-beta-depleted transplantation in children. For TCRbeta, the library was prepared with unique molecular identifiers. TCRdb ran MiXCR on the PCR reads and lists one entry per CDR3 protein. The profile shows nearly 350,000 distinct CDR3 sequences, 15% to 20% of them singletons. This material consisted of PBMCs, mostly from graft donor cells, taken 360 days after TCRalphabeta/CD19-depleted stem cell transplant. The receptors derive from a male patient aged 2-10 years who had a stem cell transplant for acute lymphoblastic leukemia, so the T cells may come from the graft donor.

The rearrangement links TRBV12-3 or TRBV12-4 to TRBJ2-5, with 9 bases identical to TRBD1. V gave up 5 bases and J gave up 5 bases; unmatched junction bases: 9. The CDR3 extends over 15 amino acids. The CDR3 loop is CASSPGQGKGETQYF. The CDR3 nucleotides read TGTGCCAGCAGTCCCGGACAGGGGAAGGGTGAGACCCAGTACTTC.

This clonotype has more than one count but fewer than ten. The V and J genes are TRBV25-1 and TRBJ2-2, with D unclear. Trimming stripped 4 bases from V and 2 bases from J, with 11 bases between. There are 15 residues in the CDR3. Germline CDR1 is MGHDK and CDR2 is SYGVNS. The CDR3, as DNA: TGTGCCAGCAGTGTGGGTACCCATAACACCGGGGAGCTGTTTTTT. Protein sequence: CASSVGTHNTGELFF.

V usage is TRBV12-3 or TRBV12-4 and J usage is TRBJ2-7, with D perhaps TRBD1 (6 bases). The CDR3 covers 13 residues. V was cut by 2 bases and J by 3 bases, with 8 bases left in between. The CDR3 DNA follows: TGTGCCAGCAGTTTAACACAGGGCTACGAGCAGTACTTC. This sequence encodes CASSLTQGYEQYF.

The rearrangement joins TRBV28 to TRBJ2-4; no clear D. This CDR3 has 14 residues. Trimming pared 7 bases from V and 9 bases from J, leaving 19 bases between. The V gene's germline CDR1 is MDHEN and CDR2 SYDVKM. The DNA for the CDR3 is TGTGCCAGCAATTCCTCCCCGCTACCGGGCATTCAGTACTTC. Translating it yields CASNSSPLPGIQYF.

This clonotype showed up many times. This chain joins TRBV20-1 and TRBJ2-7; 10 nucleotides line up with TRBD2. Germline V gene sequence: CDR1 DFQATT, CDR2 SNEGSKA (reference sequence). The CDR3 extends over 14 amino acids. V lost 0 bases to trimming and J lost 6 bases; unmatched junction nucleotides: 5. DNA for the CDR3: TGCAGTGCTAGAGAGGGGACTAGCGTAGGCGAGCAGTACTTC. This encodes CSAREGTSVGEQYF.

The chain carries TRBV9 and TRBJ2-7, with TRBD2 as a possible D gene (5 bases). This CDR3 has 13 residues. The V end lost 4 bases, the J end lost 0 bases, and 8 bases lay between the germline ends. The germline CDR1 and CDR2 sequences are SGDLS and YYNGEE. The DNA of the CDR3 is TGTGCCAGCAGCCCAGACTACTCCTACGAGCAGTACTTC. This translates into CASSPDYSYEQYF.

This clonotype has more than one count but fewer than ten. The chain combines TRBV12-3 or TRBV12-4 with TRBJ1-4; the D is unclear. Trimming took 6 bases from V and 3 from J, leaving 14 bases between them. There are 15 residues in the CDR3. This CDR3 reads CASSLWANPNEKLFF. The DNA for the CDR3 is TGTGCCAGCAGCCTTTGGGCCAATCCTAATGAAAAACTGTTTTTT.

There are many counts of this clonotype. This rearrangement joins TRBV12-3 or TRBV12-4 to TRBJ2-1; 13 bases fit TRBD2. V trimming: 5 bases; J trimming: 6 bases; junction bases outside the gene matches: 4. The CDR3 runs 15 residues. CDR3 region: CASSPRLAGGNEQFF. DNA of the CDR3: TGTGCCAGCAGTCCACGACTAGCGGGAGGCAATGAGCAGTTCTTC.

The CDR3 loop reads CAISEGRGRETQYF. CDR3 nucleotide sequence: TGTGCCATCAGTGAAGGCAGGGGACGAGAGACCCAGTACTTC. This chain joins TRBV10-3 and TRBJ2-5; possible D gene TRBD1, 6 bases. This CDR3 contains 14 residues. Trimming took 3 bases from V and 4 from J, leaving 12 bases between them. CDR1 is ENHRY, CDR2 SYGVKD, per germline.

This clonotype was detected once. The chain has TRBV11-2 and TRBJ2-1; no clear D. The CDR3 loop spans 17 amino acids. The V gene lost 0 bases and the J gene lost 0 bases, with 12 bases spanning the gap. Germline CDR1 reads SGHAT; CDR2 reads FQNNGV. The CDR3 region is CASSLDRGRSSYNEQFF. As DNA, the CDR3 is TGTGCCAGCAGCTTAGATCGAGGTCGCAGCTCCTACAATGAGCAGTTCTTC.

This clonotype was counted only a few times. At one of its ends the junction is not consistent with the germline gene, which may arise from a read error. The V call is TRBV7-2, the J call TRBJ2-1, with 8 positions matching TRBD2. Germline V gives CDR1 SGHTA, CDR2 FQGNSA. The CDR3 consists of 12 residues. CDR3 DNA: TGTGCCAGCAGCCTAGCCGCGGGAGGGCAGTTCTTC. This encodes CASSLAAGGQFF.

This clonotype was recorded a few times. The rearrangement links TRBV20-1 to TRBJ1-6, with D tentatively TRBD1 (5 bases). V was pared by 0 bases and J by 11 bases, with 11 bases between. Germline V gives CDR1 DFQATT, CDR2 SNEGSKA (reference sequence). The CDR3 runs to 13 residues. The CDR3 sequence: CSARDMGVTPLHF. The DNA of the CDR3 is TGCAGTGCTAGAGATATGGGGGTTACACCCCTCCACTTT.

The gene calls are TRBV27 and TRBJ1-6; tentative D call: TRBD1 (6 bases). V shed 0 bases and J shed 8 bases, with 29 bases lying between them. Per germline, CDR1 MNHEY and CDR2 SMNVEV (reference sequence). This CDR3 spans 21 amino acids. CDR3 DNA: TGTGCCAGCAGTTTATCGATAGCAGCACAGCCGGGACAAAGGACAGATTCACCCCTCCACTTT. Amino acids: CASSLSIAAQPGQRTDSPLHF.

This clonotype was recorded a few times. The chain has TRBV9 and TRBJ2-3; a weak D match, TRBD2 (7 bases). The CDR3 is 13 amino acids. V was clipped by 4 bases and J by 5 bases, with 11 bases between them. Germline V CDR1 and CDR2: SGDLS, YYNGEE. The CDR3 coding sequence is TGTGCCAGCAGCTTAGGGGGGGTAGATACGCAGTATTTT. Protein sequence: CASSLGGVDTQYF.

This rearrangement joins TRBV29-1 to TRBJ2-5; D call uncertain. The CDR3 runs 13 residues. Germline V gives CDR1 SQVTM, CDR2 ANQGSEA. Trimming removed 6 bases from V and 4 bases from J, with 15 bases in between. The CDR3 here is CSVAQDQAETQYF. The CDR3 coding sequence is TGCAGCGTCGCCCAAGACCAGGCAGAGACCCAGTACTTC. The full variable domain, with the rest looked up from reference TRBV29-1 and TRBJ2-5, is SAVISQKPSRDICQRGTSLTIQCQVDSQVTMMFWYRQQPGQSLTLIATANQGSEATYESGFVIDKFPISRPNLTFSTLTVSNMSPEDSSIYLCSVAQDQAETQYFGPGTRLLVL.

This clonotype was counted a few times. The V and J genes are TRBV5-6 and TRBJ2-5; TRBD1 matches 7 bases. V gave up 9 bases and J gave up 4 bases; unmatched junction bases: 18. Germline values: CDR1 SGHDT, CDR2 YYEEEE. The CDR3 extends over 16 amino acids. The CDR3 DNA reads as TGTGCCATGGGCCCGGGACAGCCAGGGAGAATAGAGACCCAGTACTTC. This translates into CAMGPGQPGRIETQYF.

The rearrangement uses TRBV29-1 and TRBJ2-1, with TRBD2 matching 8 bases. This CDR3 is built from 14 residues. The trim removed 6 bases at V and 7 bases at J, leaving 11 bases unmatched. Per germline, CDR1 SQVTM and CDR2 ANQGSEA. The CDR3 sequence is CSVARGSGTNEQFF. The CDR3 nucleotides read TGCAGCGTCGCTCGGGGTAGCGGGACGAATGAGCAGTTCTTC.

This chain joins TRBV7-6 and TRBJ2-1, with 9 bases matching TRBD2. Germline-derived CDR1 and CDR2 are SGHVS and FNYEAQ. There are 18 residues in the CDR3. The ends lost 1 base at V and 0 bases at J; junction bases unmatched: 7. CDR3 residues: CASSLVLAGLRSYNEQFF. CDR3 in DNA: TGTGCCAGCAGCTTAGTGCTAGCGGGACTCCGCTCCTACAATGAGCAGTTCTTC.

The gene calls are TRBV7-6 and TRBJ1-6, with 11 nucleotides matching TRBD1. J was trimmed by 10 bases and V by 4 bases; bases with no gene match: 9. This CDR3 comprises 16 residues. Germline V CDR1 and CDR2: SGHVS, FNYEAQ. The CDR3 protein is CASSSGQGASWSPLHF. CDR3 DNA sequence: TGTGCCAGCAGCTCCGGACAGGGGGCATCATGGTCACCCCTCCACTTT.

This clonotype showed up many times. The V and J genes are TRBV28 and TRBJ2-7; 12 bases fit TRBD2. The CDR3 runs to 17 residues. The J segment lost 4 bases and the V segment lost 2 bases, leaving 9 bases of the junction unmatched. Germline V gene sequence: CDR1 MDHEN, CDR2 SYDVKM. The CDR3 spells CASSLRRTSGTWYEQYF. CDR3 bases: TGTGCCAGCAGTTTACGGCGGACTAGCGGGACATGGTACGAGCAGTACTTC. Supplemented by reference TRBV28 and TRBJ2-7, the full variable domain reads DVKVTQSSRYLVKRTGEKVFLECVQDMDHENMFWYRQDPGLGLRLIYFSYDVKMKEKGDIPEGYSVSREKKERFSLILESASTNQTSMYLCASSLRRTSGTWYEQYFGPGTRLTVT.